The TCR beta chain described here comes from a study of blood T cell repertoires in COVID-19. Across the study: Sources were T cells, B-cell-depleted T cells, or PBMCs; the material itself was cDNA or gDNA.

In the original workflow: Nucleated cell number was recorded as an estimate derived from reference gene primer amplification. Assay used: immunoSEQ multiplex PCR; TCRdb lists only in-frame clones, some missing. V and J calls and clone size are as listed in that table; D and trimming were resolved from the DNA. Of approximately 260,000 clones listed, 89% are singletons. V was cut by 3 bases and J by 3 bases, with 11 bases left in between. The CDR3 length is 14 residues. Germline V gene lookup returns CDR1 DFQATT and CDR2 SNEGSKA (reference sequence). The specimen sequenced was peripheral blood. The receptor was derived from a man in his fifties or sixties with acute or convalescent COVID-19. V and J are TRBV20-1 and TRBJ2-2, with D possibly TRBD1 on 6 matching bases. The CDR3 DNA follows: TGCAGTGCTAGTAACAGGGCGGACACCGGGGAGCTGTTTTTT. Protein: CSASNRADTGELFF.